The clone carrying this T cell receptor beta chain was found many times. This record belongs to a study of T-cell reconstitution after alpha-beta-depleted transplantation in children. Construction of the TCRbeta library involved unique molecular identifiers. Using its own MiXCR run on the PCR reads, TCRdb lists one record per CDR3 protein. The table has a few hundred thousand distinct CDR3 sequences, about 16% seen once. Between the trimmed V and J ends, which lost 5 bases and 0 bases, there was a span of 10 bases. This CDR3 has 14 amino acids. The rearrangement uses TRBV12-3 or TRBV12-4 and TRBJ1-1, with D hard to call. The origin of this receptor is a human donor who donated a stem cell graft to a child with acute lymphoblastic leukemia. The source material was PBMCs from the stem cell graft donor, sampled from the stem cell graft. The CDR3 here is CASSPGGMNTEAFF. In DNA, the CDR3 is TGTGCCAGCAGTCCGGGTGGGATGAACACTGAAGCTTTCTTT.